Each of the 24 T cell receptor beta chains below was sequenced from the same sample in a study of blood T cell repertoires in COVID-19. Here immunoSEQ multiplex PCR was the method, and the copy in TCRdb shows in-frame clones only, minus some. The table records about 270,000 clones, around 90% of them present only once. Sequenced: PBMCs or T cells enriched from blood (not recorded which). These TCRs come from a woman in her twenties or thirties with acute COVID-19.

V usage is TRBV5-6 and J usage is TRBJ2-6; no reliable D call. The CDR3 runs 15 residues. The germline V gene encodes CDR1 SGHDT and CDR2 YYEEEE. V lost 1 base and J 3 bases, leaving 8 bases between the germline ends. The CDR3 region has the DNA TGTGCCAGCAGCTTGTGGAGATTTGGGGCCAACGTCCTGACTTTC. Its translation: CASSLWRFGANVLTF.

The chain is built from TRBV27 and TRBJ2-7; 8 nucleotides match TRBD2. The ends lost 8 bases at V and 2 bases at J; junction bases unmatched: 8. The CDR3 is 14 amino acids. The germline CDR1 and CDR2 sequences are MNHEY and SMNVEV (reference sequence). CDR3 bases: TGTGCCAGCCGGAGGACTAGCTGGGCCTACGAGCAGTACTTC. Encoded protein: CASRRTSWAYEQYF.

This clone was observed once. V and J are TRBV24-1 and TRBJ2-1, with 8 nucleotides matching TRBD2. CDR1 and CDR2 from the germline V gene are KGHDR and SFDVKD. This CDR3 contains 13 residues. V lost 5 bases, J lost 8 bases, and 4 bases stayed unmatched. The DNA of the CDR3 is TGTGCCACCAGTGGGACTAGCCTCGATGAGCAGTTCTTC. Translated, it gives CATSGTSLDEQFF.

This chain links TRBV7-8 with TRBJ2-1; 10 bases align to TRBD2. V gave up 4 bases and J gave up 7 bases; unmatched junction bases: 1. This CDR3 contains 13 residues. Germline CDR1 is SGHVS and CDR2 is FQNEAQ. The CDR3 sequence is CASSSGLANEQFF. Here the CDR3 DNA reads TGTGCCAGCAGCTCGGGACTAGCGAATGAGCAGTTCTTC.

This clone was recorded a few times. This chain connects TRBV30 to TRBJ1-2; D remains unclear. The CDR3 length is 13 residues. Trimming removed 4 bases from V and 4 bases from J, with 13 bases in between. CDR1 is GTSNPN, CDR2 SVGIG, per germline (reference sequence). CDR3 amino acids: CAWNLLDGYGYTF. The CDR3 DNA reads TGTGCCTGGAACCTTCTAGATGGCTATGGCTACACCTTC.

This chain joins TRBV10-3 and TRBJ2-7; TRBD2 might be the D (5 bases). The CDR3 runs to 11 residues. Germline V CDR1 and CDR2: ENHRY, SYGVKD. V dropped 4 bases and J dropped 4 bases, with 5 bases sitting between them. The CDR3 DNA reads as TGTGCCATCAGTGGGGAGTACGAGCAGTACTTC. Translating gives CAISGEYEQYF.

The chain joins TRBV24-1 to TRBJ2-2, with D possibly being TRBD1 (5 bases). CDR1 is KGHDR, CDR2 SFDVKD, per germline. The V end was cut by 1 base, the J end by 6 bases, with 17 bases between. The CDR3 loop spans 17 amino acids. CDR3 bases: TGTGCCACCAGTGATTTCACCGGTAGGGAAGGGGCCGGGGAGCTGTTTTTT. Encoded protein: CATSDFTGREGAGELFF.

In its sample, this clone was seen once. The chain carries TRBV11-2 and TRBJ2-5; a possible D gene is TRBD2 (7 bases). Deletions cut 5 bases from V and 5 bases from J, with 18 bases between. The CDR3 spans 15 residues. From germline, CDR1 is SGHAT and CDR2 FQNNGV. CDR3 nucleotide sequence: TGTGCCAGCAGCCCCAATGCGGGGGCGCAGGAGACCCAGTACTTC. Translated: CASSPNAGAQETQYF.

The chain couples TRBV6-2 or TRBV6-3 to TRBJ2-7; 10 bases are shared with TRBD2. The germline V gene has CDR1 MNHEY and CDR2 SVGEGT. After removal of 5 bases from V and 5 bases from J, the junction contained 6 bases not matched to a gene. This CDR3 has 14 amino acids. CDR3 nucleotides: TGTGCCAGCAGTACAGCTAGCGGGAGCCACGAGCAGTACTTC. Translating gives CASSTASGSHEQYF.

V is TRBV4-3 and J is TRBJ2-4; TRBD1 is a possible D gene (5 bases). Trimming stripped 0 bases from V and 7 bases from J, with 13 bases between. CDR3 length: 15 amino acids. The germline CDR1 and CDR2 sequences are LGHNA and YSLEER. The CDR3 bases are TGCGCCAGCAGCCAAGATCAGGTATCAGGGAACATTCAGTACTTC. Protein sequence: CASSQDQVSGNIQYF.

The rearrangement links TRBV6-5 to TRBJ1-4; unclear D gene. Trimming removed 0 bases from V and 6 bases from J, with 14 bases in between. The CDR3 runs 16 residues. Germline V gives CDR1 MNHEY, CDR2 SVGAGI. The CDR3 region is CASSYSLTGRDEKLFF. CDR3 nucleotides: TGTGCCAGCAGTTACTCGTTGACCGGGAGGGATGAAAAACTGTTTTTT.

V gene TRBV7-3 combines with J gene TRBJ2-1; no firm D call. Trimming pared 4 bases from V and 5 bases from J, leaving 15 bases between. The length of the CDR3 is 15 residues. Looked up from germline, CDR1 is SGHTA and CDR2 is FQGTGA. The DNA of the CDR3 is TGTGCCAGCAGCTCAGAAGCTAGGCGCGACAATGAGCAGTTCTTC. It translates to CASSSEARRDNEQFF.

This chain connects TRBV25-1 to TRBJ2-7; maybe TRBD1 (5 bases). CDR1 and CDR2 (germline): MGHDK, SYGVNS. The CDR3 covers 14 residues. Between the trimmed V and J ends, which lost 5 bases and 0 bases, there was a span of 11 bases. For the CDR3, the DNA is TGTGCCAGCAGTCAAACGACAGTCTCCTACGAGCAGTACTTC. Translated, it gives CASSQTTVSYEQYF.

The chain couples TRBV29-1 to TRBJ2-4; D gene unclear. This CDR3 is 12 amino acids long. Per germline, CDR1 SQVTM and CDR2 ANQGSEA. V was clipped by 3 bases and J by 5 bases, with 8 bases between them. CDR3 sequence: CSVDVGENIQYF. The CDR3 DNA reads TGCAGCGTTGATGTAGGAGAAAACATTCAGTACTTC.

The rearrangement joins TRBV27 to TRBJ2-7, with D tentatively TRBD2 (5 bases). Germline loops: CDR1 MNHEY, CDR2 SMNVEV (reference sequence). With 6 bases removed from V and 4 bases from J, the gap between germline ends came to 16 bases. The CDR3 totals 14 residues. The chain's CDR3 is CASSALGQLYEQYF. The CDR3 bases are TGTGCCAGCAGCGCACTAGGGCAGCTATACGAGCAGTACTTC.

This clone appeared once. The chain joins TRBV29-1 to TRBJ2-7; 8 bases fit TRBD2. J was trimmed by 2 bases and V by 4 bases; bases with no gene match: 16. CDR3 length: 17 residues. The germline CDR1 and CDR2 sequences are SQVTM and ANQGSEA. CDR3 sequence reads: CSVVPQPRGGFPYEQYF. The CDR3 DNA sequence: TGCAGCGTTGTACCCCAACCCCGGGGGGGGTTTCCCTACGAGCAGTACTTC.

This chain joins TRBV29-1 and TRBJ1-1; D remains ambiguous. Germline V gives CDR1 SQVTM, CDR2 ANQGSEA. Trimming took off 3 bases at V and 1 base at J, with 9 bases between the two ends. The CDR3 covers 13 residues. CDR3 in amino acids: CSVDGRANTEAFF. The CDR3 coding sequence is TGCAGCGTTGACGGGCGGGCGAACACTGAAGCTTTCTTT.

The gene calls are TRBV5-1 and TRBJ2-3, with D possibly TRBD2 on 6 matching bases. Germline assignment: CDR1 SGHRS and CDR2 YFSETQ. The CDR3 runs to 15 residues. The ends were cut back, 4 bases at V and 2 bases at J, with 14 bases in the middle. CDR3: CASSPQGGPTDTQYF. CDR3 DNA: TGCGCCAGCAGCCCTCAGGGAGGACCCACAGATACGCAGTATTTT.

The rearrangement uses TRBV7-2 and TRBJ2-1; D may be TRBD2 (6 bases). CDR3 size: 14 residues. V lost 7 bases and J 2 bases, leaving 12 bases between the germline ends. Per germline, CDR1 SGHTA and CDR2 FQGNSA. DNA of the CDR3: TGTGCCAGCACTAGGCGGGGAACCTACAATGAGCAGTTCTTC. It specifies CASTRRGTYNEQFF. Full variable domain (rest looked up from reference TRBV7-2 and TRBJ2-1): GAGVSQSPSNKVTEKGKDVELRCDPISGHTALYWYRQSLGQGLEFLIYFQGNSAPDKSGLPSDRFSAERTGGSVSTLTIQRTQQEDSAVYLCASTRRGTYNEQFFGPGTRLTVL.

The V and J genes are TRBV15 and TRBJ2-1, with TRBD1 matching over 8 bases. CDR3 length equals 14 residues. The J segment lost 6 bases and the V segment lost 4 bases, leaving 5 bases of the junction unmatched. Per germline, CDR1 LNHNV and CDR2 YYDKDF (reference sequence). The CDR3, as DNA: TGTGCCACCAGCAAAAGGACAGGGCCCAATGAGCAGTTCTTC. As protein: CATSKRTGPNEQFF. The entire variable domain, with the rest obtained from reference TRBV15 and TRBJ2-1, is as follows: DAMVIQNPRYQVTQFGKPVTLSCSQTLNHNVMYWYQQKSSQAPKLLFHYYDKDFNNEADTPDNFQSRRPNTSFCFLDIRSPGLGDTAMYLCATSKRTGPNEQFFGPGTRLTVL.

The chain combines TRBV19 with TRBJ1-5, with D possibly matching TRBD1 (6 bases). This CDR3 is built from 16 residues. The V end was cut by 3 bases, the J end by 4 bases, with 16 bases between. The germline V gene encodes CDR1 LNHDA and CDR2 SQIVND (reference sequence). In DNA form, the CDR3 reads TGTGCCAGTAGTATGGTCACAGGGTCTCTTAATCAGCCCCAGCATTTT. It yields the protein CASSMVTGSLNQPQHF.

The chain combines TRBV14 with TRBJ1-1; weak D call: TRBD1 (5 bases). V lost 4 bases, J lost 7 bases, and 13 bases lay in between. The length of the CDR3 is 13 residues. CDR1 is SGHDN and CDR2 is FVKESK in the germline V gene. The CDR3 loop reads CASSRVPGDEAFF. The CDR3 DNA sequence: TGTGCCAGCAGCCGCGTACCGGGGGATGAAGCTTTCTTT.

In this sample, this clone turned up once. The same CDR3 can be traced to other DNA sequences in this sample. The rearrangement uses TRBV19 and TRBJ2-7, with TRBD2 identical over 11 bases. V lost 6 bases, J lost 4 bases, and 5 bases stayed unmatched. Germline V gene sequence: CDR1 LNHDA, CDR2 SQIVND (reference sequence). The CDR3 spans 14 residues. The CDR3 spells CASSPGTSGYEQYF. The CDR3 DNA sequence: TGTGCCAGTAGCCCCGGGACTAGCGGTTACGAGCAGTACTTC.

The chain joins TRBV18 to TRBJ1-5, with 8 positions matching TRBD1. The CDR3 is made up of 15 amino acids. Germline assignment: CDR1 KGHSH and CDR2 LQKENI. V lost 6 bases, J lost 3 bases, and 7 bases stayed unmatched. The CDR3 spells CASSPATGVNQPQHF. The CDR3 nucleotides read TGTGCCAGCTCGCCCGCGACAGGGGTCAATCAGCCCCAGCATTTT. The variable domain in full, completed from reference TRBV18 and TRBJ1-5, reads NAGVMQNPRHLVRRRGQEARLRCSPMKGHSHVYWYRQLPEEGLKFMVYLQKENIIDESGMPKERFSAEFPKEGPSILRIQQVVRGDSAAYFCASSPATGVNQPQHFGDGTRLSIL.